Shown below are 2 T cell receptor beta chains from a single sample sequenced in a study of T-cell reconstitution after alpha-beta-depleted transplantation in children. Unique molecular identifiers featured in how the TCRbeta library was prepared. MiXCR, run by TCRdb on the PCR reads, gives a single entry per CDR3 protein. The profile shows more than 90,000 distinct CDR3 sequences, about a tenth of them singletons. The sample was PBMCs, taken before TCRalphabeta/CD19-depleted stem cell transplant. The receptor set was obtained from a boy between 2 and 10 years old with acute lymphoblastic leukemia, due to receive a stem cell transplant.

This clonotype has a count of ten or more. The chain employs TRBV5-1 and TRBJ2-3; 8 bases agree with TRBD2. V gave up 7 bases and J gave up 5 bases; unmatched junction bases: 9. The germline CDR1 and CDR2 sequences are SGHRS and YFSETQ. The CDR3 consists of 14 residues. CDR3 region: CASLQREWGDTQYF. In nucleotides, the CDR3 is TGCGCCAGCCTCCAGCGGGAGTGGGGAGATACGCAGTATTTT.

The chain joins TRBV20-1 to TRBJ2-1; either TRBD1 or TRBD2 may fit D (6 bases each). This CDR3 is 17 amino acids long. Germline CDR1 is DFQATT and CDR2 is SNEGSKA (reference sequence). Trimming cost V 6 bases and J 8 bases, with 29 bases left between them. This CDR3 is CSAPPGGGIALWDEQFF. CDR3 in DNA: TGCAGTGCCCCCCCCGGGGGCGGGATCGCGCTCTGGGATGAGCAGTTCTTC.